This T cell receptor beta chain was recorded in a study of T cell responses to AZD1222 COVID-19 vaccine. Germline V CDR1 and CDR2: MDHEN, SYDVKM. This CDR3 has 12 residues. The ends were cut back, 4 bases at V and 3 bases at J, with 7 bases in the middle. Sequenced by immunoSEQ multiplex PCR; TCRdb stores in-frame clones only, minus some. The data show 100,000 to 150,000 clones, just under 95% seen once. The source of this sequence is an adult who received the AZD1222 COVID-19 vaccine. The chain is built from TRBV28 and TRBJ2-7; D unresolved. The input for sequencing was peripheral blood, taken 28 days after the second AZD1222 dose. CDR3 sequence (DNA): TGTGCCAGCAGTTCCTTGGGCTACGAGCAGTACTTC. It encodes CASSSLGYEQYF.